This T cell receptor beta chain was retrieved from a study of regulatory T cells in long-lasting Graves disease. The time point was: newly diagnosed GD, antithyroid drugs for less than 3 months. Generation of the TCR library employed RNA extracted from PBMCs. Many counts were recorded for this clonotype. Trimming left V 2 bases short and J 0 bases short, with 8 bases between. CDR3 length: 15 amino acids. Investigators prepared the TCR beta libraries by applying iRepertoire HTBI primers and Arm-PCR of CDR3 regions. MiXCR was run by TCRdb on the multiplex PCR reads, yielding one entry per CDR3 protein. The repertoire has around 250,000 distinct CDR3 sequences, more than 15% of them found once; the top ten carry 11% to 15%. This same sample was also part of a study on T cells in Graves' hyperthyroidism and ophthalmopathy.

This clonotype was sampled from a woman aged 25 to 39 with Graves disease. J is TRBJ2-1 and V is TRBV12-3 or TRBV12-4, with D hard to call. The input for sequencing was peripheral blood mononuclear cells (PBMCs), taken at new diagnosis, from a patient treated with antithyroid drugs. As DNA, the CDR3 is TGTGCCAGCAGTTTACTGGTTTACTCCTACAATGAGCAGTTCTTC. It codes for CASSLLVYSYNEQFF.